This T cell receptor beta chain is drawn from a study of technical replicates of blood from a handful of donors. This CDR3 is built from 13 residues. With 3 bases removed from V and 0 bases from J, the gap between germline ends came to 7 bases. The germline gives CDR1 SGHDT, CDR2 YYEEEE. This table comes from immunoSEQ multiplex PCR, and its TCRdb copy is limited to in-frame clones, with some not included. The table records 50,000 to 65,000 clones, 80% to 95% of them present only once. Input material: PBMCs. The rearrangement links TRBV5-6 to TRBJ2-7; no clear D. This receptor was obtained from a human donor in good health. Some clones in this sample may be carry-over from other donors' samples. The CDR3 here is CASSSLSSYEQYF. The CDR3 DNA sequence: TGTGCCAGCAGCTCCTTGAGCTCCTACGAGCAGTACTTC.